The source of this T cell receptor beta chain is a study of cytomegalovirus exposure and HLA in healthy donors (dated by TCRdb to about 2017). Study-level background: In an earlier analysis of approximately 640 of the donors, around 290 Gb of sequence data and roughly 100 million unique TCR beta sequences from about 179 million T cells were reported. An early release that covered about 640 HLA-typed donors contained approximately 300 gigabases of sequencing data and about 84 million unique TCR sequences. Of the approximately 400 genotyped donors, roughly 85% fell in the genetic ancestry cluster associated with self-reported Caucasian donors. The study aimed to test whether cataloging public T cell receptors could reveal signatures of past pathogen exposure. The T cell repertoires of 700 or so subjects were profiled by immunosequencing and related to cytomegalovirus serostatus. A separate validation cohort of over 95 different subjects was used in addition to the roughly 700-subject first cohort. The study combined high-throughput TCR immunosequencing, statistical association of individual TCRs with disease status, and machine learning to predict cytomegalovirus infection status. In a later analysis, previously published TCR beta repertoires from fewer than 750 donors were re-analyzed and high-resolution HLA genotyping was added so that TCR occurrence patterns could be studied. The later analysis used no new phenotypic data to find candidate immune exposures, relying instead on TCR beta sequences and their occurrence across donors. To decide whether each TCR beta V gene segment behaved as functional or pseudogenic, an earlier analysis of some 600 of the donors relied on high-throughput TCR beta sequencing. Donor age, sex, ethnicity and CMV serostatus were collected together with the repertoire data. A later genetic analysis used genome-wide SNP genotypes for about 60% of the roughly 700 donors, treating that subset as a discovery cohort. All discovery cohort repertoires had been generated on a single sequencing platform. HLA typing included class I and class II loci at four-digit resolution. The number of donors typed differed by locus, with roughly 629-640 for A, B, C, DRB1 and DQB1, roughly 520 for DQA1, approximately 580 for DPA1, and some 440 for DPB1. Because of strong linkage in the cohort, four to six DR-DQ haplotypes were treated as single units for association and clustering. Among about 360 genotyped donors of the cohort, an average of approximately 230,000 unique TCR beta nucleotide sequences were sequenced per donor, 15% to 20% of them non-productive. Study-wide findings and limitations: Most TCR sequences were seen in very few donors, while some public TCRs were found in many individuals. Correlated functional status among segregating V segments might be attributable to linkage disequilibrium, but an unknown experimental factor could not be ruled out. HLA typing was unavailable for some donors at each locus, so association tests used only the typed subset. Three of the identified cytomegalovirus-associated TCR beta chains were confirmed in vitro to be specific for cytomegalovirus antigens. According to a later genetic analysis, donors in an Asian-associated ancestry cluster had fewer N-insertions in productive TCRs than the approximately 650-donor mean. When HLA alleles, especially DR and DQ, strongly co-occurred, attributing TCR associations to individual alleles was difficult. Some IMGT-functional V segments, including TRBV6-2 and TRBV6-3, could not be distinguished by the 87-base-pair reads and were therefore excluded. The authors suggested that the approach could potentially be generalized to other disease states and immunological phenotypes. The earlier analysis of approximately 560 of the donors excluded 15 to 20 rarely observed V segments, including chromosome 9 orphons, because counts were too low. V-gene and J-gene trimming of TCR beta chains was associated with a missense DCLRE1C variant in a later genetic analysis, and the association was replicated in an independent cohort. The classifier was reported to diagnose cytomegalovirus status with high specificity and sensitivity in both the original cohort and the validation cohort. A later analysis found that HLA-associated TCR beta chains were more clonally expanded and had lower generation probabilities than equally common non-associated chains. The sequencing pipeline was judged likely to have produced a cluster of highly shared sequence variants as a technical artifact. A further reported finding was that TCR beta sequences accurately predicted the HLA-A and HLA-B alleles for most subjects in the first cohort. The cohort was sequenced for TCR beta chains only, and without alpha or paired-chain data the features that could be detected were limited. A later analysis reported that several top co-occurrence clusters appeared linked to parvovirus B19, influenza, CMV and Epstein-Barr virus. According to a later analysis, most CMV-associated TCR beta chains appeared to be HLA-restricted, and the HLA associations seemed to be driven largely by CMV exposure. A later analysis associated about 17,000 TCR beta sequences with specific HLA alleles at a false discovery rate of 0.05. An earlier analysis of some 560 of the donors showed that most TCR beta V segments appeared in productive rearrangements either about 87% or about 30% of the time, which broadly matched IMGT annotations. The only immune exposure information available for the cohort was CMV serostatus. In a later analysis, the rate of TCR association differed among HLA loci, with DRB1 alleles having the most associated TCRs and HLA-C alleles having the fewest. The study gave a list of over 150 TCR beta chains associated with cytomegalovirus. The presence/absence analyses assumed that sequencing depth was roughly uniform across donors, and that assumption may not be true.

The library was produced with the immunoSEQ multiplex PCR assay. A mixture of 60 forward primers for TCR Vbeta segments and 13 reverse primers for TCR Jbeta segments was used in the multiplex PCR. Amplification of the CDR3 region of rearranged TCR beta genes was performed with a multiplex PCR assay on genomic DNA. The Illumina HiSeq System was used to sequence the amplified TCR beta libraries as 87-base-pair reads. As for how the authors treated the data: In a later analysis, approximately 74 million unique TCR beta chains were counted across the approximately 640 repertoires, and around 10 million of these chains were shared by at least two donors. To remove PCR and sequencing errors, raw reads were error-corrected and collapsed into unique sequences using a nearest-neighbor algorithm that merged closely related sequences. Alignment of CDR3 sequences to IMGT reference sequences was used to assign V, D and J gene segments. For a sequence to be retained, a match of at least six nucleotides to both a V gene segment and a J gene segment was required. A rearrangement counted as productive if the CDR3 had no stop codons and remained in frame with V and J, and every other rearrangement counted as non-productive. Following IMGT convention, CDR3 was defined as the stretch from the second conserved V-encoded cysteine to the conserved J-encoded phenylalanine. In an earlier analysis of 587 of the donors, sequences lacking an unambiguous match to a single V gene segment were excluded. In an earlier analysis of approximately 590 of the donors, a V segment was called functional when productive rearrangements were above 56.7%, and segregating when the standard deviation between donors exceeded 5%. A statistical classification framework was built for diagnosing cytomegalovirus status from the catalog of TCR beta chain sequences. In a later analysis, V and J genes were assigned by comparing TCR nucleotide sequences against IMGT/GENE-DB human TR gene sequences. A later analysis assigned CDR3 sequences and most-parsimonious VDJ recombination scenarios with the TCRdist pipeline. In a later analysis, each TCR beta chain was defined by its CDR3 amino acid sequence together with its V-gene family, and reads without a unique V-gene family were excluded. A later analysis removed 500 to 650 highly shared, low-generation-probability nucleotide sequences to deal with suspected cross-contamination and a sequencing artifact. For each public chain, a later analysis derived a clonal expansion index from normalized ranks of inferred template counts within each repertoire. Generation probabilities in a later analysis came from a VDJ recombination model fitted to out-of-frame rearrangements, and those results were checked against IGoR. A later analysis scored TCR-TCR, TCR-HLA and TCR-CMV co-occurrence with hypergeometric tests, applying a repertoire-size bias correction to TCR pairs. To estimate false discovery rates, a later analysis permuted the HLA or CMV assignments 20 times. In a later analysis, co-occurring TCRs were grouped using DBSCAN, and TCRdist sequence similarity was added for clustering within HLA-allele-positive subsets. Repertoires with fewer than 30,000 or more than 120,000 public chains, plus five repertoires with anomalous nucleotide sharing, were excluded from co-occurrence clustering. TCRdb provides this immuneACCESS table in a form limited to in-frame rearrangements. Some clones are lacking; in checked studies, under half of them reflect an unresolved V gene, and why the rest are absent is not known. That table gives V, J and clone size, and the DNA gave D and trimming. The sample data list some 250,000 clones, and around 81% of these were observed just once. Less than 9% of the sample is taken by the ten largest.

CDR1 and CDR2 (LNHNV, YYDKDF) derive from the germline V gene (reference sequence). Deletion took 0 bases off V and 1 base off J, with a span of 13 bases between the germline ends. The CDR3 covers 17 residues, taking in both the cysteine and the phenylalanine. Here the CDR3 DNA is all that survives: 51 bases in frame from base 1. The cohort comprised fewer than 750 healthy bone marrow donors. All cohort members were sampled while nominally healthy, although unrecorded immune exposures were likely present. The donor was CMV seropositive and belonged to the group of 250 to 350 seropositive cohort members. Each donor provided a peripheral blood sample, and peripheral blood mononuclear cells were used for TCR beta sequencing. Genomic DNA extraction from the blood cell samples was performed with the Qiagen DNeasy Blood Extraction Kit. As to this clone: The specificity of this receptor is unknown. Nothing much larger sits one base from this clone, and base qualities are not available.

The sequencing input was PBMCs. This clonotype originated in a woman aged 60-70 years in good health and CMV-seropositive. The chain is assembled from TRBV15 and TRBJ2-1; matching of 6 bases hints at TRBD1 as the D gene. The CDR3 protein sequence reads: CATSRDRGRGSYNEQFF. The DNA sequence follows: TGTGCCACCAGCAGAGACAGGGGCAGAGGTTCCTACAATGAGCAGTTCTTC.